This TCR beta chain was identified in a study of blood T cells in healthy people across ages. With a J-beta primer mix and a sample-barcoded 5' primer, a second PCR ran roughly 6 to 11 cycles. TCRdb re-analysed the 5' RACE reads in MiXCR, keeping a single row per CDR3 protein. The sample has approximately 800,000 distinct CDR3 sequences, 53% seen once. The TCR sequence derives from an elderly man in good health. The sequenced sample consisted of blood.

CDR3 DNA sequence: TGTGCCAGCAGCTTAGCCCGACTAGCGGGGGACAATGAGCAGTTCTTC. Translating gives CASSLARLAGDNEQFF. The J gene is TRBJ2-1, the V gene TRBV11-2; TRBD2 matches 12 bases. The V and J ends lost 1 base and 5 bases, in that order; junction bases with no gene match: 3. The V gene's germline CDR1 is SGHAT and CDR2 FQNNGV. This CDR3 spans 16 amino acids.